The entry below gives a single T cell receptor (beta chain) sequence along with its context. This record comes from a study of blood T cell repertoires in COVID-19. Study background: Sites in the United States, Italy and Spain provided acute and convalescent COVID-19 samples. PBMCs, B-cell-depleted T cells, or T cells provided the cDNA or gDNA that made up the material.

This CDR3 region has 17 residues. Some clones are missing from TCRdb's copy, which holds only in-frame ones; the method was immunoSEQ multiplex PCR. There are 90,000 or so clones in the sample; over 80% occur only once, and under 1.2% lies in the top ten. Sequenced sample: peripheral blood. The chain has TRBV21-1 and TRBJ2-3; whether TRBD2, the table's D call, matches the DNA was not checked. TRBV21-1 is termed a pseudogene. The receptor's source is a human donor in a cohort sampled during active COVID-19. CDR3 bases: TGTGCCAGCAGCAAAGAAGCCGGCAGCGATGACACAGATACGCAGTATTTT. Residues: CASSKEAGSDDTDTQYF.